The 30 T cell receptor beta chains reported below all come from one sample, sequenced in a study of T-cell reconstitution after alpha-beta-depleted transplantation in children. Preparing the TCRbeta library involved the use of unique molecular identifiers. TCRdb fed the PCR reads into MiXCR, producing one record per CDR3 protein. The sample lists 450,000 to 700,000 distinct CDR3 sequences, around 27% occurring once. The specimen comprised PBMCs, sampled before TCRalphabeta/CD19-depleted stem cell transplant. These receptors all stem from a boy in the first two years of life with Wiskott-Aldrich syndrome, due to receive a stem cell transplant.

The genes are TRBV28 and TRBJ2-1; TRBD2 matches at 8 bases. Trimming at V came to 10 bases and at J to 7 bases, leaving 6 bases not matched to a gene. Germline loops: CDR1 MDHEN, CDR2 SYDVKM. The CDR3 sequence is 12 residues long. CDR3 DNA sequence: TGTGCCATAAGGACTAGCCGTAATGAGCAGTTCTTC. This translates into CAIRTSRNEQFF.

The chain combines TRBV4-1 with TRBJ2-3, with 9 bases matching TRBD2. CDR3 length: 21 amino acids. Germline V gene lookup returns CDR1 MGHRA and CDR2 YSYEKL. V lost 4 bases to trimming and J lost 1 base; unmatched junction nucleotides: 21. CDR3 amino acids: CASSRVQFAQASGVGTDTQYF. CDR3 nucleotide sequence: TGCGCCAGCAGCCGGGTGCAATTTGCCCAAGCTAGCGGGGTTGGCACAGATACGCAGTATTTT.

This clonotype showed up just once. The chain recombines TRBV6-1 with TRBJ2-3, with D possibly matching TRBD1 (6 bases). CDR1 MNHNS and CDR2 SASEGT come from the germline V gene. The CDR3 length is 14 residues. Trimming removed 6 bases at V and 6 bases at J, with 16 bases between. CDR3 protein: CASSPGQTLDTQYF. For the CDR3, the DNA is TGTGCCAGCAGCCCCGGACAGACACTCGATACGCAGTATTTT.

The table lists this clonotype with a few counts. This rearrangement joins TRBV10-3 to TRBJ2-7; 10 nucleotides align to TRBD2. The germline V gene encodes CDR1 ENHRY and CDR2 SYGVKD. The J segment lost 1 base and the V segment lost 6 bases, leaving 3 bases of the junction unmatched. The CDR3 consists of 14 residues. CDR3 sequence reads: CAISGTSVSYEQYF. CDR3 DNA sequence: TGTGCCATCAGCGGGACTAGCGTATCCTACGAGCAGTACTTC.

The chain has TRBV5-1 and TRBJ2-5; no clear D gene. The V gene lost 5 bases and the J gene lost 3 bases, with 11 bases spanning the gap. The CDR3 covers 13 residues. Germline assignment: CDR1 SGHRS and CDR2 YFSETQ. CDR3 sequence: CASSIGSEETQYF. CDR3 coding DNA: TGCGCCAGCAGTATAGGTTCAGAAGAGACCCAGTACTTC.

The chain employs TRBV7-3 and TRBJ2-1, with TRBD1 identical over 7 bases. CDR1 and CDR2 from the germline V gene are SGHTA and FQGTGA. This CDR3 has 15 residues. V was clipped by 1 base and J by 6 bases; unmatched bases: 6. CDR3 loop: CASSLRGRGLNEQFF. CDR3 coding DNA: TGTGCCAGCAGCTTAAGAGGTAGGGGGCTCAATGAGCAGTTCTTC.

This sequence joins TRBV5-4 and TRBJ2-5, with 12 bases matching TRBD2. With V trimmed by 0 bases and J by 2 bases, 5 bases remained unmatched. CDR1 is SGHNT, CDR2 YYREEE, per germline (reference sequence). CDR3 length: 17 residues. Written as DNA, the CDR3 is TGTGCCAGCAGCTTGGGACTAGCGGGGGCAGCACAAGAGACCCAGTACTTC. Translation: CASSLGLAGAAQETQYF.

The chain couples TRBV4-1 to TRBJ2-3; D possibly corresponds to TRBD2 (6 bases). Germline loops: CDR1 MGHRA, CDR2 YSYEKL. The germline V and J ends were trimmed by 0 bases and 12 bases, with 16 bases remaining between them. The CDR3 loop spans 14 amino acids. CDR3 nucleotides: TGCGCCAGCAGCCAAGATTTACGGGAGCCGCCTCAGTATTTT. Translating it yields CASSQDLREPPQYF.

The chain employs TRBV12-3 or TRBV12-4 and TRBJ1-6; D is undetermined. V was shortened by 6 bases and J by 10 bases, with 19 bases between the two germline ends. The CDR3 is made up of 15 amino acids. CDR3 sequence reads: CASSTGSSWRSPLHF. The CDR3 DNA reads TGTGCCAGCAGCACCGGGAGCTCCTGGCGGTCACCCCTCCACTTT.

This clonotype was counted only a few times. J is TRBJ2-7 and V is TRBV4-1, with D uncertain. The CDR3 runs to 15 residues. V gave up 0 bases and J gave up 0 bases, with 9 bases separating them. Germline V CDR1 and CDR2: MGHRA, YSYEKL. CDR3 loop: CASSQEGPGSYEQYF. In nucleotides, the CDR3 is TGCGCCAGCAGCCAAGAAGGCCCCGGCTCCTACGAGCAGTACTTC.

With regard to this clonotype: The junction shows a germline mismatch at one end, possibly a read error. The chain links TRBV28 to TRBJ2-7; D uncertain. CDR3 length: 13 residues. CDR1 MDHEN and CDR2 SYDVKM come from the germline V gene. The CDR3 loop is CATSTPIPYEQYF. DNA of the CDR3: TGTGCCACCAGTACCCCCATCCCCTACGAGCAGTACTTC.

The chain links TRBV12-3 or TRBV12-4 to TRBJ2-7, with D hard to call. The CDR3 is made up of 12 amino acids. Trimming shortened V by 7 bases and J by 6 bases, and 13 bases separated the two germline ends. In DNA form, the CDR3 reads TGTGCCAGCACCTTCTGGCGTAGCGAGCAGTACTTC. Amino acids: CASTFWRSEQYF.

The CDR3 sequence is CSAQADSNQPQHF. For the CDR3, the DNA is TGCAGTGCTCAGGCTGACTCCAATCAGCCCCAGCATTTT. The J gene is TRBJ1-5, the V gene TRBV20-1; no firm D call. V lost 5 bases to trimming and J lost 3 bases, with 11 bases between them. Germline lookup yields CDR1 DFQATT and CDR2 SNEGSKA (reference sequence). The CDR3 is 13 amino acids.

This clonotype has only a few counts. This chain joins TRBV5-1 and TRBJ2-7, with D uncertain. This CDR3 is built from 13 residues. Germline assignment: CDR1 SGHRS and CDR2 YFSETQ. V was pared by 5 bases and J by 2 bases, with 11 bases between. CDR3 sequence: CASRHTPTYEQYF. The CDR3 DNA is TGCGCCAGCAGACACACACCTACCTACGAGCAGTACTTC.

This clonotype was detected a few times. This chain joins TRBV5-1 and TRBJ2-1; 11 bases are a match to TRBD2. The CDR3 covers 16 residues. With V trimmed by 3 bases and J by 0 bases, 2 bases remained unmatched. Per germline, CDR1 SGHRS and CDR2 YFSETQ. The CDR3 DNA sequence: TGCGCCAGCAGCTGGGGACTAGCGGACTCCTACAATGAGCAGTTCTTC. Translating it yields CASSWGLADSYNEQFF.

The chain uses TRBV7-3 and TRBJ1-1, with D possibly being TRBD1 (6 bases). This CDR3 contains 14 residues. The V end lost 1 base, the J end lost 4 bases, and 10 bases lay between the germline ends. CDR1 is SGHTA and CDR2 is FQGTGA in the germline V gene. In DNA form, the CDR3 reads TGTGCCAGCAGCTTAAAATCCAGGGGCACTGAAGCTTTCTTT. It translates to CASSLKSRGTEAFF.

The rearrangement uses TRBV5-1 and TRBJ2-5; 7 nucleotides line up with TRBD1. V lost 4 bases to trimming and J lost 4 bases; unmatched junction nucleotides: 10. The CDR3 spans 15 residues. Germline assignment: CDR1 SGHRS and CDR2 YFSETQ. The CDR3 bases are TGCGCCAGCAGCCCCGGGGATACAGGGGTAGAGACCCAGTACTTC. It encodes CASSPGDTGVETQYF.

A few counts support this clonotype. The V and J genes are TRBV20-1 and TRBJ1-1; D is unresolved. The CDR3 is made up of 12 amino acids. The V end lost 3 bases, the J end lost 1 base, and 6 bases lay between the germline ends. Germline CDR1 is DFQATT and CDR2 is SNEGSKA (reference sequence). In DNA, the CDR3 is TGCAGTGCTAGTTTTGCGAACACTGAAGCTTTCTTT. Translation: CSASFANTEAFF.

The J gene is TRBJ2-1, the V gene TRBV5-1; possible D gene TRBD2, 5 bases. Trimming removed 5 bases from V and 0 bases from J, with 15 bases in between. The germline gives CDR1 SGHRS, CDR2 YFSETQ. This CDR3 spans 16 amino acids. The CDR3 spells CASSGSQAGSYNEQFF. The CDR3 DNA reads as TGCGCCAGCAGTGGGAGCCAGGCCGGCTCCTACAATGAGCAGTTCTTC.

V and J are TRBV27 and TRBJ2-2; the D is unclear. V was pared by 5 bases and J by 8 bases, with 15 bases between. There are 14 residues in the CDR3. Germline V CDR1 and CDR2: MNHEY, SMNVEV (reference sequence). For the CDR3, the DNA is TGTGCCAGCAGTCCATCGACGGAGATGGGGGAGCTGTTTTTT. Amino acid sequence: CASSPSTEMGELFF.

The CDR3 sequence is CASSFLGAGETQYF. The DNA of the CDR3 is TGCGCCAGCAGCTTTTTGGGAGCCGGGGAGACCCAGTACTTC. V usage is TRBV5-1 and J usage is TRBJ2-5; the D gene is possibly TRBD2 (5 bases). V gave up 2 bases and J gave up 5 bases, with 13 bases separating them. The germline V gene has CDR1 SGHRS and CDR2 YFSETQ. This CDR3 contains 14 residues. The whole variable domain, remainder taken from reference TRBV5-1 and TRBJ2-5, is KAGVTQTPRYLIKTRGQQVTLSCSPISGHRSVSWYQQTPGQGLQFLFEYFSETQRNKGNFPGRFSGRQFSNSRSEMNVSTLELGDSALYLCASSFLGAGETQYFGPGTRLLVL.

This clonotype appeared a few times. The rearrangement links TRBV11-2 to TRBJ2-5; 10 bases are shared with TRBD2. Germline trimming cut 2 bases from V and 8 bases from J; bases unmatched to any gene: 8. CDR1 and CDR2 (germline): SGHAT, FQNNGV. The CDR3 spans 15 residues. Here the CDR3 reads CASSLSAGGPITQYF. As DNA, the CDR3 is TGTGCCAGCAGCTTATCAGCGGGAGGGCCGATTACCCAGTACTTC. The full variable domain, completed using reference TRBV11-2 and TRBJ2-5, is EAGVAQSPRYKIIEKRQSVAFWCNPISGHATLYWYQQILGQGPKLLIQFQNNGVVDDSQLPKDRFSAERLKGVDSTLKIQPAKLEDSAVYLCASSLSAGGPITQYFGPGTRLLVL.

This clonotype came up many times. The CDR3 DNA reads as TGCAGTGCTAGAGTAGGGGGGCGGGACCCGAGGACAGATACGCAGTATTTT. This encodes CSARVGGRDPRTDTQYF. The chain links TRBV20-1 to TRBJ2-3; D possibly uses TRBD1 or TRBD2 (6 bases each). Trimming cost V 1 base and J 3 bases, with 20 bases left between them. The germline V gene encodes CDR1 DFQATT and CDR2 SNEGSKA (reference sequence). The CDR3 is 17 amino acids.

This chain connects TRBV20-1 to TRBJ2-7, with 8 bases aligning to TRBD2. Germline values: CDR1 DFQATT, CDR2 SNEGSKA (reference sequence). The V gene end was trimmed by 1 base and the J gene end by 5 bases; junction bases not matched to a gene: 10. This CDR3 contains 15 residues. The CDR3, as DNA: TGCAGTGCTAGAGCTTGGGGGCTAGCGGGTGACGAGCAGTACTTC. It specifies CSARAWGLAGDEQYF.

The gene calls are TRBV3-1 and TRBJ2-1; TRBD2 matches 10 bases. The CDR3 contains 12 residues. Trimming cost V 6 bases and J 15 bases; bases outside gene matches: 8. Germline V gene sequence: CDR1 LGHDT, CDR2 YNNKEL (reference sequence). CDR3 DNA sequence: TGTGCCAGCAGATCAGCGGGAGGGTCCCCGTTCTTC. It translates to CASRSAGGSPFF.

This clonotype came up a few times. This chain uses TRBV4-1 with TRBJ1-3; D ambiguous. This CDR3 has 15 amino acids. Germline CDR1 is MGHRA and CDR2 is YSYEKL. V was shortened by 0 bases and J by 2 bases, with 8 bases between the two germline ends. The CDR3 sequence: CASSQDPAAGNTIYF. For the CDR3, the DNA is TGCGCCAGCAGCCAAGATCCGGCGGCTGGAAACACCATATATTTT.

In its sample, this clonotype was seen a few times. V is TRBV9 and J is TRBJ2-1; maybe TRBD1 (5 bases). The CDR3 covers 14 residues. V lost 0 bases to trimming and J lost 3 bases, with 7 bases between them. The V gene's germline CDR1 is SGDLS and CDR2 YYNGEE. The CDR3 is CASSVEQDYNEQFF. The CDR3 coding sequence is TGTGCCAGCAGCGTAGAACAGGACTACAATGAGCAGTTCTTC.

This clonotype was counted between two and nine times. CDR3 residues: CASSPSGMNIQYF. In nucleotides, the CDR3 is TGTGCCAGCAGCCCATCGGGGATGAACATTCAGTACTTC. The rearrangement joins TRBV7-9 to TRBJ2-4; a possible D gene is TRBD2 (5 bases). V gave up 5 bases and J gave up 7 bases, with 12 bases separating them. Germline lookup yields CDR1 SEHNR and CDR2 FQNEAQ (reference sequence). The CDR3 length is 13 residues. Together with reference TRBV7-9 and TRBJ2-4, the CDR3 gives the full variable domain: DTGVSQNPRHKITKRGQNVTFRCDPISEHNRLYWYRQTLGQGPEFLTYFQNEAQLEKSRLLSDRFSAERPKGSFSTLEIQRTEQGDSAMYLCASSPSGMNIQYFGAGTRLSVL.

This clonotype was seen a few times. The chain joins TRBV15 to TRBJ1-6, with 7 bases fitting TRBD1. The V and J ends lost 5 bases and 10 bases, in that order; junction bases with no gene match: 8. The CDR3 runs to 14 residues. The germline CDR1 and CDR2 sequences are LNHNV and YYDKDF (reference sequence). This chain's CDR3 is CATSGQVRDSPLHF. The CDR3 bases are TGTGCCACCAGCGGACAGGTCAGGGACTCACCCCTCCACTTT.

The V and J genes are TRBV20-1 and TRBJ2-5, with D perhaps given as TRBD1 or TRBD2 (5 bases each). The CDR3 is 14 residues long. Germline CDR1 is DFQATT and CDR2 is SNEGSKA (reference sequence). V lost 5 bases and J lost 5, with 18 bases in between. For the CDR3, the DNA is TGCAGTGCTCCGCCGGGACCAGGTTTGGAGACCCAGTACTTC. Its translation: CSAPPGPGLETQYF.